This T cell receptor beta chain was identified during a study of blood T cell repertoires in COVID-19. The protocol was immunoSEQ multiplex PCR, while the TCRdb copy is restricted to in-frame clones and leaves out a portion. This table holds 250,000 to 400,000 clones, approximately 89% found once. Followed longitudinally, the Seattle patients had been enrolled during active infection. The receptor comes from a woman in her twenties or thirties with COVID-19, enrolled during active disease. Material: peripheral blood.

The CDR3 region is CASSEGGHYGYTF. CDR3 DNA: TGTGCCAGCAGTGAAGGTGGGCACTATGGCTACACCTTC. The chain is built from TRBV2 and TRBJ1-2; no clear D gene. The germline gives CDR1 SNHLY, CDR2 FYNNEI. This CDR3 is built from 13 residues. Trimming cost V 1 base and J 3 bases, with 6 bases left between them.